The present T cell receptor beta chain was sequenced within a study of OX40 agonist ivuxolimab in advanced cancers. Study-wide context: The costimulatory receptor OX40 (CD134) was targeted by ivuxolimab, a fully human IgG2 agonistic monoclonal antibody. Intravenous ivuxolimab was administered to patients every 2 weeks at six dose levels: 0.01, 0.1, 0.3, 1.5, 3 and 10 mg/kg. Of the approximately 50 dose-escalation patients, hepatocellular carcinoma was present in about 19, melanoma in around 15, renal cell carcinoma in 9 and head and neck cancer in 9. The dose-escalation cohort was roughly 83% male with a mean age of approximately 60 years, ranging from roughly 20 to 80. Patients were allowed to have had prior anti-PD-1, anti-PD-L1 or anti-CTLA-4 therapy, and 40% to 45% of the dose-escalation patients had previously received checkpoint inhibitors. Three dose-escalation patients achieved partial responses, one with hepatocellular carcinoma and two with cutaneous melanoma. The point of sequencing TCRbeta in the periphery was to test whether ivuxolimab changed TCR sequence diversity and drove clonal T-cell expansion. The paper reports the monotherapy dose-escalation portion (N = 52 patients) of the phase I ivuxolimab trial. Study-level results and caveats: Low levels of normalized T-cell clonal expansion were also seen in some patients who did not respond. At doses of 0.1 to 3.0 mg/kg, clonal expansion of both CD4+ and CD8+ T cells in blood was seen between baseline and week 6. In partial responders in the 0.1-3.0 mg/kg groups, normalized peripheral clonal expansion was found to be among the lowest, especially among CD8+ T cells. On average, CD8+ T cells showed more expanded clones than CD4+ T cells after ivuxolimab. Antigen specificity was not determined for the clonally expanded peripheral T cells.

To sequence the TCRbeta CDR3 region, genomic DNA was isolated from the sorted cells. The immunoSEQ Assay was used for sequencing of TCRbeta CDR3 regions. Entries here come from immuneACCESS through TCRdb and include only in-frame sequences with V and J called. Some clones fail to appear in such tables; in the studies checked, an unresolved V gene covers under half of the shortfall, and the cause of the remainder is unknown. The sample records around 50,000 clones, 94% of which are singletons. The top ten constitute 12% of the sample. Patients with autoimmune disease history or receiving systemic immunosuppression were excluded from the trial. In every dose cohort, peripheral blood was drawn for TCR sequencing at baseline, cycle 4 day 1, and cycle 7 day 1. Samples were obtained from an open-label, multicenter, first-in-human phase I dose-escalation trial of ivuxolimab. Adults with locally advanced or metastatic melanoma, renal cell, hepatocellular, or head and neck squamous cell carcinoma were enrolled in the trial. CD4+ and CD8+ T cells were sorted separately from peripheral blood before TCR sequencing.

A note on this clone: Its antigen is still unknown. One base away there is no much larger clone; base qualities are not given.

V loses 0 bases, J loses 0 bases, and the germline ends lie 6 bases apart. The CDR3 goes from the cysteine to the phenylalanine over 15 residues. Kept here is only the CDR3 DNA, which spans 45 bases and is read in frame from base 1. CDR1 is given as WNHNN and CDR2 as SYGVQD, both from the germline V gene (reference sequence). Here the sequenced sample was CD4+ or CD8+ T cells sorted from blood, taken in a trial of the OX40 agonist ivuxolimab. Recombination connected TRBV10-1 to TRBJ2-1; the D gene is perhaps TRBD1 or TRBD2, each of them matching over 5 bases. The TCR was taken from an adult with an advanced solid tumor such as melanoma, head and neck, liver or kidney cancer. CDR3 protein: CASSESGTSYNEQFF. The DNA reads as follows: TGCGCCAGCAGTGAGTCCGGGACCTCCTACAATGAGCAGTTCTTC.